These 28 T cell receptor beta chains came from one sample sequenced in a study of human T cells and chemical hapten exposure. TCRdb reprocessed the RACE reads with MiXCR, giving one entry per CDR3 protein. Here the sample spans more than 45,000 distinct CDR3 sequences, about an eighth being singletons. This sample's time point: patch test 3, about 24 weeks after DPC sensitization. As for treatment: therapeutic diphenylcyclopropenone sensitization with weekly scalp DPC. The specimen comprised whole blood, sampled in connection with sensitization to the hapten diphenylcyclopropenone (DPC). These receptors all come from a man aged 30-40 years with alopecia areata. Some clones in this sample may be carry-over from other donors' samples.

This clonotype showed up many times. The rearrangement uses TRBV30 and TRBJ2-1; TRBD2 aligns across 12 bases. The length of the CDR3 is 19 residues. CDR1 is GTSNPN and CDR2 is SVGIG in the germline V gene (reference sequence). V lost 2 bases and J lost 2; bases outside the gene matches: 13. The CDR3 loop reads CAWSLPGLAGGPAYNEQFF. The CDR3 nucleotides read TGTGCCTGGAGTCTGCCGGGGCTAGCGGGGGGGCCCGCCTACAATGAGCAGTTCTTC.

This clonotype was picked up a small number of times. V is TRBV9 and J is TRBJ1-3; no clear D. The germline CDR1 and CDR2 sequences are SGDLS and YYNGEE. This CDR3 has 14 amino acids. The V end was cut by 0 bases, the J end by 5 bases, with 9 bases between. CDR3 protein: CASSVDPKRNTIYF. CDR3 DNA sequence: TGTGCCAGCAGCGTAGACCCGAAGAGAAACACCATATATTTT. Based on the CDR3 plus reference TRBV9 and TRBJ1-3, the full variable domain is DSGVTQTPKHLITATGQRVTLRCSPRSGDLSVYWYQQSLDQGLQFLIQYYNGEERAKGNILERFSAQQFPDLHSELNLSSLELGDSALYFCASSVDPKRNTIYFGEGSWLTVV.

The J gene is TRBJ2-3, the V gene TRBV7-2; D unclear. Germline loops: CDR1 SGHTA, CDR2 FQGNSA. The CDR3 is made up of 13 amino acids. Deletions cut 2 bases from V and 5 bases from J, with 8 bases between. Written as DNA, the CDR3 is TGTGCCAGCAGCTTACCTCCCGGAGATACGCAGTATTTT. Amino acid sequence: CASSLPPGDTQYF.

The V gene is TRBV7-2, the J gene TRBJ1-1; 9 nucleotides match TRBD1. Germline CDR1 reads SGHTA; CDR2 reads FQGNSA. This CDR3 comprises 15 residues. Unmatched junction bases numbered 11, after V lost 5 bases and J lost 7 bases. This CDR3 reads CASSLNRDRAHEAFF. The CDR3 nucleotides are TGTGCCAGCAGCCTAAACCGGGACAGGGCCCATGAAGCTTTCTTT.

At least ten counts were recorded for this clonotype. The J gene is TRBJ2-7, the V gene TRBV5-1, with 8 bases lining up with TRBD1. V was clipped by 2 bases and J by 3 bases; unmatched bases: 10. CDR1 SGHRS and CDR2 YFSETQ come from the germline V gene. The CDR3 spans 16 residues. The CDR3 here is CASSFTSGTGFYEQYF. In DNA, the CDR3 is TGCGCCAGCAGCTTCACCTCCGGGACAGGCTTCTACGAGCAGTACTTC.

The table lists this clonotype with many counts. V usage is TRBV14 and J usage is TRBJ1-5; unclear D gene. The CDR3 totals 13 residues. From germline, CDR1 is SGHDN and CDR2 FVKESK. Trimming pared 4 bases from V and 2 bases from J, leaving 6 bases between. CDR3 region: CASSPLGNQPQHF. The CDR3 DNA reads TGTGCCAGCAGCCCTTTAGGCAATCAGCCCCAGCATTTT.

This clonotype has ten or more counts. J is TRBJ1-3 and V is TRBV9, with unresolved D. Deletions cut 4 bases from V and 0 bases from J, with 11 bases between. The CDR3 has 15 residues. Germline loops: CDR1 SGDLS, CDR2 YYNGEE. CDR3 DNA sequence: TGTGCCAGCAGCTCAGGCCGGACCTCTGGAAACACCATATATTTT. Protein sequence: CASSSGRTSGNTIYF.

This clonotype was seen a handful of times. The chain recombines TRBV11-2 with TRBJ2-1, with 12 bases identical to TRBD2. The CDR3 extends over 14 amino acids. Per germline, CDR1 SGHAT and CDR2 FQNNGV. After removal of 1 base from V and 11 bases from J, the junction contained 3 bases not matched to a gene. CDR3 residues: CASSLGTSGVKQFF. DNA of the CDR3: TGTGCCAGCAGCTTAGGGACTAGCGGGGTAAAGCAGTTCTTC. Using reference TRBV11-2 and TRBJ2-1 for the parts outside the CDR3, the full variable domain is EAGVAQSPRYKIIEKRQSVAFWCNPISGHATLYWYQQILGQGPKLLIQFQNNGVVDDSQLPKDRFSAERLKGVDSTLKIQPAKLEDSAVYLCASSLGTSGVKQFFGPGTRLTVL.

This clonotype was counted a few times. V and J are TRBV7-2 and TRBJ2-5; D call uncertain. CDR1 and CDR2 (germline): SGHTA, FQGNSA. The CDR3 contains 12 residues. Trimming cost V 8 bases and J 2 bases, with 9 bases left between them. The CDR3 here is CASGPGQETQYF. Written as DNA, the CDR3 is TGTGCCAGCGGCCCTGGTCAAGAGACCCAGTACTTC.

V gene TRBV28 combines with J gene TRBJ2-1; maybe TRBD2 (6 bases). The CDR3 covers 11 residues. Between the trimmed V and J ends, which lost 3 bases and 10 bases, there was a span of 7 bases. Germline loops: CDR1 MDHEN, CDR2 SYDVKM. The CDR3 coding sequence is TGTGCCAGCAGTTTCGCGGGGGAGCAGTTCTTC. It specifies CASSFAGEQFF.

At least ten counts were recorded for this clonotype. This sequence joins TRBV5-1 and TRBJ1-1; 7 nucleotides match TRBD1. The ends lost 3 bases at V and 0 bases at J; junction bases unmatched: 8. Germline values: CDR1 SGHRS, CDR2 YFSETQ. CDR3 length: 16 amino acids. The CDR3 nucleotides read TGCGCCAGCAGCTGGGGACAGCCGAGAGTGAACACTGAAGCTTTCTTT. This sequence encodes CASSWGQPRVNTEAFF.

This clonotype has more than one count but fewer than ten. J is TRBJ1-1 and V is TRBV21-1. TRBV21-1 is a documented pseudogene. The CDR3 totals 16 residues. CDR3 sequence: CASSHTEGFIYPEAFF. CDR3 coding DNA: TGTGCCAGCAGCCATACGGAGGGATTCATATACCCTGAAGCTTTCTTT.

CDR3 sequence (DNA): TGTGCCAGCAGTCCCTCCCCCGAGTATGGCTACACCTTC. Translated: CASSPSPEYGYTF. The chain has TRBV28 and TRBJ1-2; no reliable D call. Germline V gene lookup returns CDR1 MDHEN and CDR2 SYDVKM. The CDR3 has 13 amino acids. Trimming left V 5 bases short and J 5 bases short, with 12 bases between.

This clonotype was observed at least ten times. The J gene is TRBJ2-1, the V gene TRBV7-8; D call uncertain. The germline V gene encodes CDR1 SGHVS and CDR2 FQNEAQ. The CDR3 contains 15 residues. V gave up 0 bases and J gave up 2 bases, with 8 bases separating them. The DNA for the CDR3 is TGTGCCAGCAGCTTAGCAGGTATGCCCTACAATGAGCAGTTCTTC. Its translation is CASSLAGMPYNEQFF.

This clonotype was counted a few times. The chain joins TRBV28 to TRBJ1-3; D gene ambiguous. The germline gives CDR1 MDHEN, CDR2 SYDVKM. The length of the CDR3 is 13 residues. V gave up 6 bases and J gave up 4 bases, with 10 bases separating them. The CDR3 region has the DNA TGTGCCAGCAGATCGGGTCCAGGAAACACCATATATTTT. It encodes CASRSGPGNTIYF.

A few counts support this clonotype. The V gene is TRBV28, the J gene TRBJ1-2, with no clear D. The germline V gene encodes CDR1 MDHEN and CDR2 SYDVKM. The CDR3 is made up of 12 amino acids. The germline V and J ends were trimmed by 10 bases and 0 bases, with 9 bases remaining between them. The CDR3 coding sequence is TGTGCCACTCCCAGTTCTAACTATGGCTACACCTTC. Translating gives CATPSSNYGYTF.

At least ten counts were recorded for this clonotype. The CDR3 region is CASSLAGSSGANVLTF. The CDR3 DNA reads as TGCGCCAGCAGCTTGGCGGGGAGCTCTGGGGCCAACGTCCTGACTTTC. V usage is TRBV5-1 and J usage is TRBJ2-6; maybe TRBD2 (5 bases). From germline, CDR1 is SGHRS and CDR2 YFSETQ. The CDR3 has 16 residues. Trimming left V 0 bases short and J 0 bases short, with 7 bases between.

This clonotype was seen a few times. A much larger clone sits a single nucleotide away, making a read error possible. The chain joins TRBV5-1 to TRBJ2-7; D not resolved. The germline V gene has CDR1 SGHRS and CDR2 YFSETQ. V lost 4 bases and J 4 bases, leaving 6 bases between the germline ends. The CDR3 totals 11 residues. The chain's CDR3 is CASSVGYEQYF. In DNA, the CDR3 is TGCGCCAGCAGCGTGGGGTACGAGCAGTACTTC.

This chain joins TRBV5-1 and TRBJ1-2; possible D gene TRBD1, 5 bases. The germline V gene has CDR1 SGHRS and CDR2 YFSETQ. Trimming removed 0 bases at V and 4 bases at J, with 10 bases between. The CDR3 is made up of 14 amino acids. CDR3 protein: CASSLAQGGYGYTF. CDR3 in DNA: TGCGCCAGCAGCTTGGCCCAGGGCGGCTATGGCTACACCTTC.

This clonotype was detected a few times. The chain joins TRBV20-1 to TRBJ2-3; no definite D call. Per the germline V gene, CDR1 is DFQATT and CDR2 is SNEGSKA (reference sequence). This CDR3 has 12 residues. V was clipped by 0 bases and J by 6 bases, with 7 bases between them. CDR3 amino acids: CSARDLLDTQYF. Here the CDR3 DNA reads TGCAGTGCTAGAGATCTTCTGGATACGCAGTATTTT.

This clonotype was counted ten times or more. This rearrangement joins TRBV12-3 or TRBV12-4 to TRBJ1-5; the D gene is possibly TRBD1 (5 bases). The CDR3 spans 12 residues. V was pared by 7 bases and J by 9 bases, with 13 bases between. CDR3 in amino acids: CASTLEGLPQHF. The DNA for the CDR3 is TGTGCCAGCACCTTAGAGGGGCTGCCCCAGCATTTT.

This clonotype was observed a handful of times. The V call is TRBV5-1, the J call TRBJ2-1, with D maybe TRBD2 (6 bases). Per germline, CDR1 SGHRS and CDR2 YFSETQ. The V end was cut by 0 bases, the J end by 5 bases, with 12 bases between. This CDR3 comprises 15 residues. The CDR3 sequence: CASSLAAREDNEQFF. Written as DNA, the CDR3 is TGCGCCAGCAGCTTGGCCGCGAGGGAGGACAATGAGCAGTTCTTC.

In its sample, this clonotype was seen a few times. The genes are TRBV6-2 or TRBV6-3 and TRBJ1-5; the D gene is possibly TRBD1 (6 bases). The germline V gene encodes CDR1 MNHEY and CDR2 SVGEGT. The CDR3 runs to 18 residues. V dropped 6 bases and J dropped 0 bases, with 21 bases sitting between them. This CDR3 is CASSQRDTSVYSNQPQHF. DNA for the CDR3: TGTGCCAGCAGCCAACGGGACACCTCTGTTTATAGCAATCAGCCCCAGCATTTT.

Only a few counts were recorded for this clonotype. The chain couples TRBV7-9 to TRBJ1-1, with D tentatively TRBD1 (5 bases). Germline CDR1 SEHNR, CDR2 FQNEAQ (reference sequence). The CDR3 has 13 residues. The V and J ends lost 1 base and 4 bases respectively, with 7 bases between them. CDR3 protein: CASSLEGATEAFF. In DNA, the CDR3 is TGTGCCAGCAGCTTAGAAGGGGCCACTGAAGCTTTCTTT.

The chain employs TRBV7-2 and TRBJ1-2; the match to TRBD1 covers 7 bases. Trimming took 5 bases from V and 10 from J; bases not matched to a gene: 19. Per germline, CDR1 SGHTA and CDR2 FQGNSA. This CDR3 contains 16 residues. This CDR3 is CASSLEGRPGQQDYTF. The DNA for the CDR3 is TGTGCCAGCAGCCTCGAGGGCCGACCGGGACAGCAGGACTACACCTTC.

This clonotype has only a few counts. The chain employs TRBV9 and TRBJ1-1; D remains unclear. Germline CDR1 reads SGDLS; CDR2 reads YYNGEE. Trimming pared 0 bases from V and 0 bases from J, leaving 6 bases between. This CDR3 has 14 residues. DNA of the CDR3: TGTGCCAGCAGCGTAGATAGACTGAACACTGAAGCTTTCTTT. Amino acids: CASSVDRLNTEAFF.

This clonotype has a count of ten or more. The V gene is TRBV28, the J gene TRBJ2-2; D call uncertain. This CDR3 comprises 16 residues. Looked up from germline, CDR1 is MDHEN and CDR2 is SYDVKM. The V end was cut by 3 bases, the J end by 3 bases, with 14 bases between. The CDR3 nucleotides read TGTGCCAGCAGTTTGGGTTTGAGCCGCGACACCGGGGAGCTGTTTTTT. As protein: CASSLGLSRDTGELFF.

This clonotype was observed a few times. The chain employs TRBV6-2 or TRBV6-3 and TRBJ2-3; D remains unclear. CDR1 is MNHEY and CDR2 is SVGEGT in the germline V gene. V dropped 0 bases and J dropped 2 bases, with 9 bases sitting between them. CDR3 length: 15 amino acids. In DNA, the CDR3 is TGTGCCAGCAGTTACTCGTATACCTCCACAGATACGCAGTATTTT. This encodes CASSYSYTSTDTQYF.